In this sample, the clone carrying this T cell receptor (beta chain) turned up many times. The antigen is undetermined. The CDR3 runs to 13 residues. CDR1 is SGHDN and CDR2 is FVKESK in the germline V gene. The V and J ends lost 0 bases and 8 bases respectively, with 9 bases between them. The data were obtained in a study of neurological immune-mediated disorders. Study results and limitations: HTLV-1-associated myelopathy displayed the greatest TCR clonal expansion, and multiple sclerosis exhibited the smallest, lower than that of healthy controls.

In TCRdb, the 5' RACE reads were re-called with MiXCR into one record per CDR3 protein. The sample lists 90,000 to 150,000 distinct CDR3 sequences; more than 2.5% were seen once. This TCR derives from a woman in her 30s with multiple sclerosis. Sequenced sample: PBMCs. The chain employs TRBV14 and TRBJ2-3; the D is unclear. The CDR3 DNA reads as TGTGCCAGCAGCCAAGATCTCTTGAGTACGCAGTATTTT. Translation gives CASSQDLLSTQYF. The full variable domain, its missing parts supplied by reference TRBV14 and TRBJ2-3, is EAGVTQFPSHSVIEKGQTVTLRCDPISGHDNLYWYRRVMGKEIKFLLHFVKESKQDESGMPNNRFLAERTGGTYSTLKVQPAELEDSGVYFCASSQDLLSTQYFGPGTRLTVL.